This T cell receptor (beta chain) was recovered during a study of PD-1 blockade in classical Hodgkin lymphoma. As for the study in general: Patients in the cohort were put on intravenous nivolumab, 3 mg/kg every 2 weeks.

This CDR3 contains 15 residues. The germline V gene encodes CDR1 MDHEN and CDR2 SYDVKM. V lost 6 bases, J lost 4 bases, and 16 bases lay in between. Some clones are missing from TCRdb's copy, which holds only in-frame ones; the method was immunoSEQ multiplex PCR. The sample carries more than 35,000 clones, roughly four fifths recorded once. Each patient's relapse followed autologous stem cell transplantation, and brentuximab vedotin exposure varied. Classification of best responses gave complete response, partial response or progressive disease. The chain recombines TRBV28 with TRBJ2-1; D may be TRBD2 (5 bases). This material consisted of peripheral blood mononuclear cells (PBMCs), taken at baseline. This TCR was sampled from a human donor with classical Hodgkin lymphoma. CDR3 loop: CASSLGGPSYNEQFF. Here the CDR3 DNA reads TGTGCCAGCAGCCTAGGCGGGCCGAGTTACAATGAGCAGTTCTTC.